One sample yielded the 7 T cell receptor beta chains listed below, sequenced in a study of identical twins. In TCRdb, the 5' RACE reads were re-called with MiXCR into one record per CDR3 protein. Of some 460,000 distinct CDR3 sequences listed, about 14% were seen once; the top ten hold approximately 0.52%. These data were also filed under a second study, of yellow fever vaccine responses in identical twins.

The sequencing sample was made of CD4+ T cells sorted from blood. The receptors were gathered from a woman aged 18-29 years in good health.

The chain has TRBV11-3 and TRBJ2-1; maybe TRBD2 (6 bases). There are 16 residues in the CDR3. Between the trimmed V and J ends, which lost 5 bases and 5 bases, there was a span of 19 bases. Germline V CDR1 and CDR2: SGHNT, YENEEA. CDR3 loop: CASSPGGTTNNNEQFF. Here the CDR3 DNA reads TGTGCCAGCAGCCCAGGAGGGACGACTAATAACAATGAGCAGTTCTTC.

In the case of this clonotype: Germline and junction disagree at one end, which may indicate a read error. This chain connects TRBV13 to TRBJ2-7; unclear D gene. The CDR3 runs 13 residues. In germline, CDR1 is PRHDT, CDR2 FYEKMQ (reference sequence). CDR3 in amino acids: CASSLVRGSEESF. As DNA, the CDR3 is TGTGCCAGCAGCTTAGTCAGAGGTAGTGAGGAGTCATTC.

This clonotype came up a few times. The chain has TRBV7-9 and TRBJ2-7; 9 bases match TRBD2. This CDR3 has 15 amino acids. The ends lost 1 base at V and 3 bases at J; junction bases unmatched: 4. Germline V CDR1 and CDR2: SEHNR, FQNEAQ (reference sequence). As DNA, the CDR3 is TGTGCCAGCAGCTTAGGTGGTAGCGGGGGCTACGAGCAGTACTTC. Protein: CASSLGGSGGYEQYF.

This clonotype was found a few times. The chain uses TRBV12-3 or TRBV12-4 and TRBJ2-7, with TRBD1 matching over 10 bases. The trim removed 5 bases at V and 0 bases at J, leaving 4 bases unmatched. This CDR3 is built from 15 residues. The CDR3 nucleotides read TGTGCCAGCAGTAAGACAGGGGGCGGCTCCTACGAGCAGTACTTC. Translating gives CASSKTGGGSYEQYF.

The CDR3 DNA is TGCAGCTATTTGCCGGCAGAAGCCACTAATGAAAAACTGTTTTTT. Its translation: CSYLPAEATNEKLFF. The rearrangement uses TRBV20-1 and TRBJ1-4; D is unresolved. CDR3 length: 15 residues. Germline V lookup: CDR1 DFQATT, CDR2 SNEGSKA (reference sequence).

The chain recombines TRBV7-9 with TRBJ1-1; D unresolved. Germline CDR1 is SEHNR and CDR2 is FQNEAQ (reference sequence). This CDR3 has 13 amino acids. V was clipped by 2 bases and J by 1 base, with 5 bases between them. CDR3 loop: CASSLNQNTEAFF. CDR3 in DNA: TGTGCCAGCAGCTTAAATCAGAACACTGAAGCTTTCTTT.

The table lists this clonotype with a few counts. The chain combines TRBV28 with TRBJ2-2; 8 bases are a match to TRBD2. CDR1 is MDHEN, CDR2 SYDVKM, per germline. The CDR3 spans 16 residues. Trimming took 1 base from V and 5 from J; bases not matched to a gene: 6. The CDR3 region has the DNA TGTGCCAGCAGTTTATCAGCGGGAGCTGGTACCGGGGAGCTGTTTTTT. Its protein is CASSLSAGAGTGELFF.